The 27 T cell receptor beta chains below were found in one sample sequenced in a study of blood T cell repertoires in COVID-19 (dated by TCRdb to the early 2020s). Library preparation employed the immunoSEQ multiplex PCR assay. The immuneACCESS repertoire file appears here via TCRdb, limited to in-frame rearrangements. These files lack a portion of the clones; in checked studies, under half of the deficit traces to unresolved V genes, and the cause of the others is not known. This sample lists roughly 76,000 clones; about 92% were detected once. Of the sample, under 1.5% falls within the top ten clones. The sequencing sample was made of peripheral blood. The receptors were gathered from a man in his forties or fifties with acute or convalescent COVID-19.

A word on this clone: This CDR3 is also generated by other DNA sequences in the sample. CDR3 nucleotides: TGTGCCAGCAGCGTGCGGGGACACACTGAAGCTTTCTTT. Amino acid sequence: CASSVRGHTEAFF. The V call is TRBV9, the J call TRBJ1-1; D is perhaps TRBD1 (5 bases). Trimming took off 2 bases at V and 3 bases at J, with 8 bases between the two ends. Germline V gene lookup returns CDR1 SGDLS and CDR2 YYNGEE. This CDR3 has 13 residues.

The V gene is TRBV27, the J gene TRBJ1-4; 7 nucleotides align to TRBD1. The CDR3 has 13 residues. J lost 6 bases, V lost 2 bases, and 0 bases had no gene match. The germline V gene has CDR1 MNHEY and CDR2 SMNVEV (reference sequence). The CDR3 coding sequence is TGTGCCAGCAGTTTACAGGGGGATGAAAAACTGTTTTTT. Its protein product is CASSLQGDEKLFF. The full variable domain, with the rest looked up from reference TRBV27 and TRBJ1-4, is EAQVTQNPRYLITVTGKKLTVTCSQNMNHEYMSWYRQDPGLGLRQIYYSMNVEVTDKGDVPEGYKVSRKEKRNFPLILESPSPNQTSLYFCASSLQGDEKLFFGSGTQLSVL.

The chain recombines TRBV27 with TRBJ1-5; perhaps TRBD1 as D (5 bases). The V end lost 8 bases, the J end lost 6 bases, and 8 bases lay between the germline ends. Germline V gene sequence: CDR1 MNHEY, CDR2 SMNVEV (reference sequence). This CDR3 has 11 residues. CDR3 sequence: CASGGGQPQHF. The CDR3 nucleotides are TGTGCCAGCGGGGGGGGTCAGCCCCAGCATTTT.

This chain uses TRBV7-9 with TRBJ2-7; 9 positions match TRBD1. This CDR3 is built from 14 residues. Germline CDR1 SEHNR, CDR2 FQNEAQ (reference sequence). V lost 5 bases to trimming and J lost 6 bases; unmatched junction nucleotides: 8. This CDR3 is CASSRPGQGSEQYF. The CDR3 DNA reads TGTGCCAGCAGCAGACCGGGACAGGGCTCCGAGCAGTACTTC.

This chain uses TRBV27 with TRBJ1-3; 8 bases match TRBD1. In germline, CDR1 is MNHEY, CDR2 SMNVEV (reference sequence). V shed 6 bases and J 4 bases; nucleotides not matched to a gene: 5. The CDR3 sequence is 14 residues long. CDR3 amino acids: CASRQTGAGNTIYF. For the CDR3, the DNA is TGTGCCAGCAGACAGACAGGGGCGGGAAACACCATATATTTT.

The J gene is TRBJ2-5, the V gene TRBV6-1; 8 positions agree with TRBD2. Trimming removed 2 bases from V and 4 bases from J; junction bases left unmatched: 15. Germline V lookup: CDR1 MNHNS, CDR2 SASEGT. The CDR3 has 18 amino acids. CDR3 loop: CASSENALAATKRETQYF. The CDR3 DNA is TGTGCCAGCAGTGAAAATGCACTAGCGGCAACCAAACGAGAGACCCAGTACTTC.

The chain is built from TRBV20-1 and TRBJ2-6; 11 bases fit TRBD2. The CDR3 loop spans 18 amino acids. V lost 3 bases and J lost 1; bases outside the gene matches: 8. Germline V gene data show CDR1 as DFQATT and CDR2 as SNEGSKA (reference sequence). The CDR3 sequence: CSASEGSGGASGANVLTF. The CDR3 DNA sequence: TGCAGTGCTAGTGAGGGTAGCGGGGGGGCTTCTGGGGCCAACGTCCTGACTTTC.

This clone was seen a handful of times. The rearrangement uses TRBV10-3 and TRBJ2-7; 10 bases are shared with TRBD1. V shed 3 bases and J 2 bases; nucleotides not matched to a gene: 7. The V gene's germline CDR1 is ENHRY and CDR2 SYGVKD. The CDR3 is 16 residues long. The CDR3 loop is CAISDFGGQGTYEQYV. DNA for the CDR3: TGTGCCATCAGTGACTTCGGGGGACAGGGGACCTACGAGCAGTACGTC.

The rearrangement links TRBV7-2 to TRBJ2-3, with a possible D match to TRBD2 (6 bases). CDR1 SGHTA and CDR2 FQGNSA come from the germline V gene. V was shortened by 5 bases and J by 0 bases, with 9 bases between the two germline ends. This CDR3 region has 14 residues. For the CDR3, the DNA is TGTGCCAGCAGCCGGGACTCCAGCACAGATACGCAGTATTTT. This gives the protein CASSRDSSTDTQYF.

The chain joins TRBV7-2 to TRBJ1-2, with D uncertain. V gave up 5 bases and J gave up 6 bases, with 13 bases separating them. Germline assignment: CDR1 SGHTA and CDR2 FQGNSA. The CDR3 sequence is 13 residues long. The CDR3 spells CASSIGEWDGYTF. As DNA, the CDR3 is TGTGCCAGCAGCATCGGGGAATGGGATGGCTACACCTTC.

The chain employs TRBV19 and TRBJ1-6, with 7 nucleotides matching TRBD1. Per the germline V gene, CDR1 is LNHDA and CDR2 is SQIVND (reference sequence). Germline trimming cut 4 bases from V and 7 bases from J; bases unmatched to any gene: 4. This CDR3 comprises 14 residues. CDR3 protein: CASSKQGGNSPLHF. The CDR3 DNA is TGTGCCAGTAGTAAGCAGGGGGGAAATTCACCCCTCCACTTT.

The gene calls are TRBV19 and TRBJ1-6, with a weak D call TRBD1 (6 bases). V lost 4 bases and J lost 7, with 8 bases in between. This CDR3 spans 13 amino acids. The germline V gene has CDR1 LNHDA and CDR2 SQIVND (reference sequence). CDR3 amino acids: CASSTGVNSPLHF. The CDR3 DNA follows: TGTGCCAGTAGTACAGGGGTAAATTCACCCCTCCACTTT.

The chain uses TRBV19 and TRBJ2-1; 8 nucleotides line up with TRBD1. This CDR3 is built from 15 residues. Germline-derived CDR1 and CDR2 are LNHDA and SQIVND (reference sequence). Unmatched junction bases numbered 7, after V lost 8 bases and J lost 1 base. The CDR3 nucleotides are TGTGCCAGTGGACAGGGACCCACGTCCTACAATGAGCAGTTCTTC. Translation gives CASGQGPTSYNEQFF.

The CDR3 loop reads CASSISGGSTDTQYF. The CDR3 bases are TGTGCCAGTAGTATTAGCGGGGGCAGCACAGATACGCAGTATTTT. The gene calls are TRBV19 and TRBJ2-3; TRBD2 aligns across 9 bases. The V and J ends lost 3 bases and 0 bases, in that order; junction bases with no gene match: 1. CDR1 LNHDA and CDR2 SQIVND come from the germline V gene (reference sequence). The CDR3 consists of 15 residues. The full variable domain, rest sourced from reference TRBV19 and TRBJ2-3, is DGGITQSPKYLFRKEGQNVTLSCEQNLNHDAMYWYRQDPGQGLRLIYYSQIVNDFQKGDIAEGYSVSREKKESFPLTVTSAQKNPTAFYLCASSISGGSTDTQYFGPGTRLTVL.

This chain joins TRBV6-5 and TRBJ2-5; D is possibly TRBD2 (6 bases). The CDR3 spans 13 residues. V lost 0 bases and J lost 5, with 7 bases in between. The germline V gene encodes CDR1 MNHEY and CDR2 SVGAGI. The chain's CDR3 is CASSYSRGETQYF. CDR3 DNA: TGTGCCAGCAGTTACTCCCGGGGGGAGACCCAGTACTTC.

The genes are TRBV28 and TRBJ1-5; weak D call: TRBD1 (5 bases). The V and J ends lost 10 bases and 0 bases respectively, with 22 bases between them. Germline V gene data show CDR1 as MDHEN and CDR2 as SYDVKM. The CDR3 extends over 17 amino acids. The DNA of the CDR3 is TGTGCCACCATAGGAGGGGTAGCCTTTGATAGCAATCAGCCCCAGCATTTT. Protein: CATIGGVAFDSNQPQHF.

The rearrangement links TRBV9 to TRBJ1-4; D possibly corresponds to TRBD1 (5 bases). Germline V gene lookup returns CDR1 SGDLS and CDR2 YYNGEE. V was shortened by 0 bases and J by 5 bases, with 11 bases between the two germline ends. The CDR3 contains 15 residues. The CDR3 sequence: CASSVGSGVNEKLFF. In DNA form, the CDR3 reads TGTGCCAGCAGCGTAGGGTCGGGGGTGAATGAAAAACTGTTTTTT.

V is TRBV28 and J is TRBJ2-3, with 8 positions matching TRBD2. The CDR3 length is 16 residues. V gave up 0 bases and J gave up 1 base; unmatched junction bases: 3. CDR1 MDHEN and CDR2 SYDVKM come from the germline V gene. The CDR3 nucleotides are TGTGCCAGCAGTTTATGGCCGGGGGGGGGCACAGATACGCAGTATTTT. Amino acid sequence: CASSLWPGGGTDTQYF.

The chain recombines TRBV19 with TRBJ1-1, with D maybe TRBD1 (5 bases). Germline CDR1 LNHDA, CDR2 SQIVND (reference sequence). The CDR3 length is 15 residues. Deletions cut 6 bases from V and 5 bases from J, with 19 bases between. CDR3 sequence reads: CASSLRTLTWTEAFF. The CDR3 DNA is TGTGCCAGTAGCCTCAGGACACTAACGTGGACTGAAGCTTTCTTT.

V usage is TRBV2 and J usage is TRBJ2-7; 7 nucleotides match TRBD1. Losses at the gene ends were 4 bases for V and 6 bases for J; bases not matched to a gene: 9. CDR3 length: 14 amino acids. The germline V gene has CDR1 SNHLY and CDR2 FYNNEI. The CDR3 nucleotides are TGTGCCAGCAGTGGACAGGGTGAGGTGGGCGAGCAGTACTTC. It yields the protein CASSGQGEVGEQYF.

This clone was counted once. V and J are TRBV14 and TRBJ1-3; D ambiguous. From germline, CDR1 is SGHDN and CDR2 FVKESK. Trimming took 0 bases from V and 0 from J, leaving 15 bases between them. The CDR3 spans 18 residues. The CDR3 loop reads CASSQDSSGSGSGNTIYF. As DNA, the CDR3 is TGTGCCAGCAGCCAAGACTCAAGCGGATCAGGCTCTGGAAACACCATATATTTT.

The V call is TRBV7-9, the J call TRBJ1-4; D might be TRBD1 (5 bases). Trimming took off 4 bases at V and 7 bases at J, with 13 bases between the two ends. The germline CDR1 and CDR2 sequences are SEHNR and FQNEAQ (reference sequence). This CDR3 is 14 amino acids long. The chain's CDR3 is CASSSTGVAEKLFF. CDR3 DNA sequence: TGTGCCAGCAGCTCGACGGGGGTTGCTGAAAAACTGTTTTTT.

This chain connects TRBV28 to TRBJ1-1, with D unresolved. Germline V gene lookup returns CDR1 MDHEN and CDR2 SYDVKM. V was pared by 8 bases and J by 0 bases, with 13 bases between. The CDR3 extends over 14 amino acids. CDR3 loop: CASRGGQLNTEAFF. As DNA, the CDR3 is TGTGCCAGCCGAGGAGGGCAGCTGAACACTGAAGCTTTCTTT.

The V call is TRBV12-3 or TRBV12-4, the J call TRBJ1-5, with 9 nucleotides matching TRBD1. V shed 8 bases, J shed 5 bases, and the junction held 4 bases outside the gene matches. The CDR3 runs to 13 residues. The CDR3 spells CASAGQGHQPQHF. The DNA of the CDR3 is TGTGCCAGCGCCGGACAGGGGCATCAGCCCCAGCATTTT.

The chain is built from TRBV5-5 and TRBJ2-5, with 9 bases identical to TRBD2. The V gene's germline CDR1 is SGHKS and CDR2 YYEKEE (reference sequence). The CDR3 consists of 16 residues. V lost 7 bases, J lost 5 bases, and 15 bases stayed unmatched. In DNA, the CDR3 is TGTGCCAGCGATCCGGGGTTGGCGGGAGGGCTTGAGACCCAGTACTTC. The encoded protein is CASDPGLAGGLETQYF.

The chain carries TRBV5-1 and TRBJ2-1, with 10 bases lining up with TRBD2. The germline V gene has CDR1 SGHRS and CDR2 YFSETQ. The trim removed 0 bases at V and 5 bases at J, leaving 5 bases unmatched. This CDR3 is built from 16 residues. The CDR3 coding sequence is TGCGCCAGCAGCTTGGAAGCGGGGGGGCCTAACAATGAGCAGTTCTTC. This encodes CASSLEAGGPNNEQFF.

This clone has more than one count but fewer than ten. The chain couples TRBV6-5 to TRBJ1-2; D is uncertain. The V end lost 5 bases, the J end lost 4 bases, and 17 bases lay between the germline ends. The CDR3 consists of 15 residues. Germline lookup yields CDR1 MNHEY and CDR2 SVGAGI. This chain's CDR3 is CASSPRGEESYGYTF. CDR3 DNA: TGTGCCAGCAGTCCCCGTGGAGAGGAGAGCTATGGCTACACCTTC.